The 24 T cell receptor beta chains reported below all come from one sample, sequenced in a study of cytomegalovirus exposure and HLA in healthy donors. PCR primers comprised 60 Vbeta and 13 Jbeta primers. TCRdb's table, derived via immunoSEQ multiplex PCR, lists solely in-frame clones and lacks some. There are some 180,000 clones in the sample; approximately 90% occur only once, and less than 1.3% lies in the top ten. Source material: PBMCs. These receptors were obtained from a boy between 2 and 10 years old in good health and CMV-seronegative.

The V and J genes are TRBV5-1 and TRBJ2-7; 8 bases line up with TRBD1. The CDR3 has 15 amino acids. The V gene end was trimmed by 4 bases and the J gene end by 4 bases; junction bases not matched to a gene: 10. Germline loops: CDR1 SGHRS, CDR2 YFSETQ. CDR3 sequence (DNA): TGCGCCAGCAGCCTTCTAGGACAGGGTGGGTACGAGCAGTACTTC. Its protein product is CASSLLGQGGYEQYF.

The V and J genes are TRBV10-3 and TRBJ1-5; TRBD1 agrees at 9 bases. Unmatched junction bases numbered 14, after V lost 0 bases and J lost 5 bases. The V gene's germline CDR1 is ENHRY and CDR2 SYGVKD. This CDR3 comprises 19 residues. CDR3 amino acids: CAISESFPTKDRGYQPQHF. Written as DNA, the CDR3 is TGTGCCATCAGTGAGTCTTTCCCCACAAAGGACAGGGGCTATCAGCCCCAGCATTTT.

A note on this clone: The junction does not match germline at one end; this may be a read error. CDR3 residues: CASSLDRLAGSTDAQYF. CDR3 in DNA: TGCGCCAGCAGCCTCGACCGACTAGCGGGGAGCACAGATGCGCAGTATTTT. The chain couples TRBV5-1 to TRBJ2-3, with 11 bases lining up with TRBD2. Germline lookup yields CDR1 SGHRS and CDR2 YFSETQ. The length of the CDR3 is 17 residues.

This chain uses TRBV7-2 with TRBJ2-4, with 9 bases identical to TRBD1. The CDR3 has 15 amino acids. The trim removed 2 bases at V and 7 bases at J, leaving 6 bases unmatched. Looked up from germline, CDR1 is SGHTA and CDR2 is FQGNSA. CDR3 region: CASSLQGQGWNIQYF. CDR3 coding DNA: TGTGCCAGCAGCTTACAGGGACAGGGATGGAACATTCAGTACTTC.

In regard to this clone: An end of the junction differs from the germline gene, which may be a read error. The gene calls are TRBV7-9 and TRBJ2-1, with 8 positions matching TRBD2. CDR1 SEHNR and CDR2 FQNEAQ come from the germline V gene (reference sequence). The CDR3 consists of 16 residues. The CDR3 spells CSSSKLREGGHNEQFF. For the CDR3, the DNA is TGTTCCAGCAGCAAACTTCGGGAGGGTGGGCACAATGAGCAGTTCTTC.

The genes are TRBV6-5 and TRBJ1-2; 9 positions agree with TRBD1. Per germline, CDR1 MNHEY and CDR2 SVGAGI. V lost 6 bases and J lost 7; bases outside the gene matches: 12. The CDR3 spans 15 residues. CDR3 coding DNA: TGTGCCAGCAGCTCAAATCCGGGACAGGGTCGTGGCTACACCTTC. This codes for CASSSNPGQGRGYTF.

The chain joins TRBV11-2 to TRBJ1-2; 9 bases align to TRBD1. This CDR3 is 16 amino acids long. The germline CDR1 and CDR2 sequences are SGHAT and FQNNGV. The V segment lost 0 bases and the J segment 4 bases; nucleotides outside the gene matches: 6. CDR3 sequence reads: CASSLDGGTGTYGYTF. Here the CDR3 DNA reads TGTGCCAGCAGCTTAGACGGCGGGACAGGGACCTATGGCTACACCTTC.

For the CDR3, the DNA is TGTGCCAGCAGCCGATCGGACAGTTTCTCCTACGAGCAGTACTTC. Amino acids: CASSRSDSFSYEQYF. V usage is TRBV6-1 and J usage is TRBJ2-7; D perhaps matches TRBD1 (6 bases). Germline CDR1 and CDR2: MNHNS and SASEGT. The CDR3 has 15 amino acids. V shed 6 bases and J shed 0 bases, with 15 bases lying between them.

The rearrangement uses TRBV2 and TRBJ2-7; D gene ambiguous. The CDR3 spans 13 residues. From germline, CDR1 is SNHLY and CDR2 FYNNEI. V dropped 3 bases and J dropped 6 bases, with 12 bases sitting between them. The CDR3 DNA reads TGTGCCAGCAGTGAGGAGCTGGTCGCCGAGCAGTACTTC. As protein: CASSEELVAEQYF.

V gene TRBV30 combines with J gene TRBJ1-4; TRBD1 agrees at 9 bases. V was pared by 1 base and J by 8 bases, with 11 bases of the junction left unmatched. CDR1 is GTSNPN and CDR2 is SVGIG in the germline V gene (reference sequence). This CDR3 region has 16 residues. CDR3 in amino acids: CAWSAGTGGLGEKLFF. The CDR3 DNA sequence: TGTGCCTGGAGTGCGGGAACAGGGGGCTTGGGGGAAAAACTGTTTTTT.

This clone has only a few counts. J is TRBJ1-5 and V is TRBV4-1; D remains ambiguous. The CDR3 contains 13 residues. V was trimmed by 1 base and J by 8 bases, leaving 9 bases between them. Germline V gene data show CDR1 as MGHRA and CDR2 as YSYEKL. The DNA of the CDR3 is TGCGCCAGCAGCCAAGGAGTAGTGGAGCCCCAGCATTTT. It yields the protein CASSQGVVEPQHF.

The chain couples TRBV5-1 to TRBJ2-3, with D possibly being TRBD1 (5 bases). Germline-derived CDR1 and CDR2 are SGHRS and YFSETQ. V was trimmed by 1 base and J by 3 bases, leaving 9 bases between them. The CDR3 length is 14 residues. The chain's CDR3 is CASSLSQETDTQYF. The CDR3 nucleotides are TGCGCCAGCAGCTTGTCACAGGAAACAGATACGCAGTATTTT.

The chain carries TRBV7-6 and TRBJ2-7; TRBD2 is a possible D gene (5 bases). The CDR3 spans 16 residues. CDR1 is SGHVS, CDR2 FNYEAQ, per germline. Between the trimmed V and J ends, which lost 1 base and 3 bases, there was a span of 16 bases. The CDR3 spells CASSLVSGELNYEQYF. The CDR3 coding sequence is TGTGCCAGCAGCTTAGTCAGCGGAGAGTTAAACTACGAGCAGTACTTC.

This chain joins TRBV18 and TRBJ1-1; 8 bases agree with TRBD1. The CDR3 is 15 residues long. The V and J ends lost 5 bases and 5 bases, in that order; junction bases with no gene match: 10. Germline V gives CDR1 KGHSH, CDR2 LQKENI. The CDR3 loop is CASSSDGDRGTEAFF. CDR3 nucleotide sequence: TGTGCCAGCTCATCTGACGGAGACAGGGGAACTGAAGCTTTCTTT.

The chain is built from TRBV25-1 and TRBJ1-1, with D perhaps matching TRBD1 (5 bases). Germline V gene lookup returns CDR1 MGHDK and CDR2 SYGVNS. The CDR3 covers 15 residues. The ends were cut back, 9 bases at V and 2 bases at J, with 19 bases in the middle. This chain's CDR3 is CASQGPNQGNTEAFF. CDR3 DNA: TGTGCCAGTCAAGGACCTAATCAGGGAAACACTGAAGCTTTCTTT.

This clone was observed once. The chain employs TRBV28 and TRBJ2-7, with D possibly being TRBD1 (5 bases). Trimming shortened V by 3 bases and J by 2 bases, and 8 bases separated the two germline ends. This CDR3 comprises 13 residues. The germline V gene has CDR1 MDHEN and CDR2 SYDVKM. The CDR3 DNA sequence: TGTGCCAGCAGTTTGTCAGGGACCTACGAGCAGTACTTC. Translated: CASSLSGTYEQYF.

V is TRBV27 and J is TRBJ2-3; maybe TRBD2 (6 bases). Germline-derived CDR1 and CDR2 are MNHEY and SMNVEV (reference sequence). The CDR3 sequence is 20 residues long. V was cut by 5 bases and J by 11 bases, with 38 bases left in between. The CDR3 protein is CASSEFRAPNRDSGLSRQYF. DNA of the CDR3: TGTGCCAGCAGTGAGTTTAGAGCGCCTAACCGGGACTCGGGTTTGAGTCGGCAGTATTTT.

J is TRBJ2-3 and V is TRBV6-1; no reliable D call. The CDR3 sequence is 14 residues long. V lost 4 bases and J lost 1, with 9 bases in between. In germline, CDR1 is MNHNS, CDR2 SASEGT. Here the CDR3 DNA reads TGTGCCAGCAGTGTGTACGGAGGCACAGATACGCAGTATTTT. Its protein is CASSVYGGTDTQYF.

The rearrangement joins TRBV7-8 to TRBJ1-1, with 9 bases identical to TRBD1. From germline, CDR1 is SGHVS and CDR2 FQNEAQ. The J segment lost 8 bases and the V segment lost 5 bases, leaving 21 bases of the junction unmatched. CDR3 size: 18 residues. CDR3 sequence: CASSPVTGTGILIGEAFF. CDR3 nucleotides: TGTGCCAGCAGCCCGGTAACCGGGACAGGGATCTTAATCGGGGAAGCTTTCTTT.

In regard to this clone: The same CDR3 arises from other DNA sequences in this sample as well. V is TRBV5-4 and J is TRBJ2-5; 10 bases agree with TRBD1. Germline V gene data show CDR1 as SGHNT and CDR2 as YYREEE (reference sequence). The junction had 8 bases not matched to a gene; V was cut back by 0 bases and J by 6 bases. The CDR3 covers 16 residues. The CDR3 DNA is TGTGCCAGCAGCTTGGCGGGGACAGGGGCAAGAAAGACCCAGTACTTC. This gives the protein CASSLAGTGARKTQYF.

This clone was recorded only once. This chain links TRBV11-3 with TRBJ2-2; TRBD2 matches at 9 bases. CDR1 SGHNT and CDR2 YENEEA come from the germline V gene. The CDR3 has 15 amino acids. Unmatched junction bases numbered 7, after V lost 2 bases and J lost 9 bases. The CDR3 loop is CASSLSAGGPRELFF. Written as DNA, the CDR3 is TGTGCCAGCAGCTTATCGGCGGGAGGGCCAAGGGAGCTGTTTTTT.

This sequence joins TRBV7-6 and TRBJ2-7; 8 bases are a match to TRBD1. This CDR3 comprises 15 residues. V was pared by 2 bases and J by 4 bases, with 7 bases of the junction left unmatched. From germline, CDR1 is SGHVS and CDR2 FNYEAQ. The CDR3 coding sequence is TGTGCCAGCAGCTTAAGGACAGGGTTTGCGTACGAGCAGTACTTC. This sequence encodes CASSLRTGFAYEQYF.

This chain joins TRBV7-3 and TRBJ2-2; the D gene is possibly TRBD1 (6 bases). V lost 2 bases to trimming and J lost 6 bases, with 7 bases between them. The CDR3 runs to 13 residues. CDR1 and CDR2 (germline): SGHTA, FQGTGA. CDR3 in DNA: TGTGCCAGCAGCTTAGGGGGCTCCGGGGAGCTGTTTTTT. Translated, it gives CASSLGGSGELFF.

A few counts support this clone. This chain connects TRBV7-9 to TRBJ2-5; D gene unclear. Trimming cost V 4 bases and J 7 bases, with 19 bases left between them. Per germline, CDR1 SEHNR and CDR2 FQNEAQ (reference sequence). There are 15 residues in the CDR3. CDR3 sequence reads: CASSSGNGFEVTQYF. The CDR3 DNA reads as TGTGCCAGCAGCTCCGGCAACGGGTTTGAAGTGACCCAGTACTTC.